This entry concerns a single T cell receptor (beta chain). Its target is unknown. This record belongs to a study of cytomegalovirus exposure and HLA in healthy donors. PCR employed 60 Vbeta and 13 Jbeta primers. Sequencing used immunoSEQ multiplex PCR; TCRdb keeps in-frame clones, though not all of them. The sample gives tens of thousands of clones, about 68% of which show up once; around 7% is in the top ten. Study-wide findings and caveats: It was 160 or so TCR beta chains that were listed as cytomegalovirus-associated. Previous analysis showed most TCR beta V segments were productive about 90% or about 30% of the time. Owing to their indistinguishability, certain V segments, notably TRBV6-2 and TRBV6-3, were excluded.

CDR1 and CDR2 (germline): SNHLY, FYNNEI. With V trimmed by 4 bases and J by 6 bases, 15 bases remained unmatched. The CDR3 length is 17 residues. The chain uses TRBV2 and TRBJ2-3; TRBD1 matches 8 bases. The sequence was collected from a woman aged 50 to 60 in good health and CMV-seropositive. Sequenced sample: PBMCs. For the CDR3, the DNA is TGTGCCAGCAGTGGTCGTACAAACAGGGGGGTGATGGATACGCAGTATTTT. It translates to CASSGRTNRGVMDTQYF.